Below, one T cell receptor (beta chain) is given with its context. This clone was counted between two and nine times. Its binding antigen is unknown. No base-level quality is on record; no much larger clone is a single base apart. The data stem from a study of cytomegalovirus exposure and HLA in healthy donors listed by TCRdb under 2017. For context, the study as a whole: An earlier analysis of fewer than 750 of the donors reported 276 Gb of sequence data and approximately 120 million unique TCR beta sequences obtained from about 179 million T cells. Among roughly 370 genotyped donors of the cohort, an average of 235,054 unique TCR beta nucleotide sequences were sequenced per donor, about a sixth of them non-productive. Both class I and class II loci were covered by HLA typing, at four-digit resolution. Alongside the repertoire data, information on donor age, sex, ethnicity and CMV serostatus was compiled. The number of typed donors differed by locus: roughly 620-630 for A, B, C, DRB1 and DQB1; 500 to 550 for DQA1; over 600 for DPA1; and around 450 for DPB1. High-throughput TCR immunosequencing, statistical association of individual TCRs with disease status, and machine learning were combined to predict cytomegalovirus infection status. A later genetic analysis used genome-wide SNP genotypes for about 65% of the roughly 670 donors, treating that subset as a discovery cohort. Every discovery cohort repertoire had been produced on one sequencing platform. The study aimed to test whether signatures of past pathogen exposure could be identified by cataloging public T cell receptors. A later analysis re-analyzed previously published TCR beta repertoires from 600 to 850 donors and added high-resolution HLA genotyping to study TCR occurrence patterns. Along with the roughly 670-subject first cohort, a separate validation cohort of approximately 110 different subjects was used. To decide whether each TCR beta V gene segment behaved as functional or pseudogenic, an earlier analysis of some 540 of the donors relied on high-throughput TCR beta sequencing. The study used immunosequencing to profile the T cell repertoires of several hundred subjects and linked those repertoires to cytomegalovirus serostatus. An early release that covered roughly 600 HLA-typed donors contained 300 to 350 gigabases of sequencing data and tens of millions of unique TCR sequences. Four or five DR-DQ haplotypes were handled as single units for association and clustering, since linkage in the cohort was strong. Rather than using new phenotypic data, the later analysis identified candidate immune exposures from TCR beta sequences and from how often those sequences occurred across donors. Of the roughly 400 genotyped donors, roughly 80% were placed in the genetic ancestry cluster associated with self-reported Caucasian donors.

Receptors were amplified or captured by the immunoSEQ multiplex PCR assay. A mixture of 60 forward primers for TCR Vbeta segments and 13 reverse primers for TCR Jbeta segments was used in the multiplex PCR. Amplification of the CDR3 region of rearranged TCR beta genes was performed with a multiplex PCR assay on genomic DNA. The Illumina HiSeq System was used to sequence the amplified TCR beta libraries as 87-base-pair reads. In the authors' own workflow: Across the 670 or so repertoires, a later analysis counted 75 million to 90 million unique TCR beta chains, around 11 million of which were shared by at least two donors. To remove PCR and sequencing errors, raw reads were error-corrected and collapsed into unique sequences using a nearest-neighbor algorithm that merged closely related sequences. Alignment of CDR3 sequences to IMGT reference sequences was used to assign V, D and J gene segments. For a sequence to be retained, at least a six-nucleotide match to both a V gene segment and a J gene segment was required. Rearrangements were classified as productive when the CDR3 lacked stop codons and remained in frame with V and J, and all other rearrangements were classified as non-productive. CDR3 was defined by IMGT convention, running from the second conserved V-encoded cysteine to the conserved J-encoded phenylalanine. The earlier analysis of about 620 of the donors excluded sequences that lacked an unambiguous match to a single V gene segment. In an earlier analysis of several hundred of the donors, V segments were called functional above 56.7% productive rearrangements and were called segregating when the between-donor standard deviation exceeded 5%. A statistical classification framework was developed to diagnose cytomegalovirus status using the catalog of TCR beta chain sequences. A later analysis assigned V and J genes by comparing TCR nucleotide sequences with IMGT/GENE-DB human TR gene sequences. Using the TCRdist pipeline, a later analysis assigned CDR3 sequences along with most-parsimonious VDJ recombination scenarios. In a later analysis, each TCR beta chain was defined by its CDR3 amino acid sequence together with its V-gene family, and reads without a unique V-gene family were excluded. To address suspected cross-contamination and a sequencing artifact, a later analysis removed around 600 highly shared, low-generation-probability nucleotide sequences. For each public chain, a later analysis derived a clonal expansion index from normalized ranks of inferred template counts within each repertoire. Generation probabilities in a later analysis came from a VDJ recombination model fitted to out-of-frame rearrangements, and those results were checked against IGoR. A later analysis scored TCR-TCR, TCR-HLA and TCR-CMV co-occurrence with hypergeometric tests, applying a repertoire-size bias correction to TCR pairs. In a later analysis, false discovery rates were estimated by permuting HLA or CMV assignments 20 times. In a later analysis, co-occurring TCRs were grouped using DBSCAN, with TCRdist sequence similarity added in when clustering inside HLA-allele-positive subsets. For co-occurrence clustering, repertoires with fewer than 30,000 or more than 120,000 public chains were excluded, along with four or five repertoires with anomalous nucleotide sharing. TCRdb obtained this table from immuneACCESS and retained in-frame rearrangements with V and J assigned. These tables miss some clones; where compared with another copy, unresolved V genes account for less than half of the shortfall, and the remainder is unexplained. That table supplies the V and J calls and clone size; D and trimming were determined from the DNA. For this sample the table gives almost 65,000 clones, of which roughly 80% were detected only once. The ten largest clones represent roughly 5% of the sample.

In total, 630 or so healthy bone marrow donors made up the cohort. At the time of sampling, every cohort member was nominally healthy, though immune exposures that went unrecorded were likely present. The donor tested CMV seropositive, placing the donor among the approximately 290 seropositive members of the cohort. A peripheral blood sample was provided by each donor, and peripheral blood mononuclear cells were used for TCR beta sequencing. Genomic DNA extraction from the blood cell samples was performed with the Qiagen DNeasy Blood Extraction Kit. Study-level results and caveats: In a later genetic analysis, a missense DCLRE1C variant was associated with V-gene and J-gene trimming of TCR beta chains, and the association was replicated in an independent cohort. HLA typing was unavailable for some donors at each locus, so association tests used only the typed subset. A further reported finding was that TCR beta sequences accurately predicted the HLA-A and HLA-B alleles for most subjects in the first cohort. In a later analysis, TCR association rates were found to vary across HLA loci, with the most associated TCRs seen for DRB1 alleles and the fewest for HLA-C alleles. It was suggested by the authors that the approach could potentially be generalized to other disease states and immunological phenotypes. In both the original and validation cohorts, the classifier was reported to diagnose cytomegalovirus status with high specificity and sensitivity. Correlated functional status among segregating V segments might be attributable to linkage disequilibrium, but an unknown experimental factor could not be ruled out. In vitro tests confirmed that three of the cytomegalovirus-associated TCR beta chains recognize cytomegalovirus antigens. In a later analysis, HLA-associated TCR beta chains were found to be more clonally expanded and to have lower generation probabilities than equally common non-associated chains. Some IMGT-functional V segments, including TRBV6-2 and TRBV6-3, could not be distinguished by the 87-base-pair reads and were therefore excluded. A group of highly shared sequence variants was considered likely to be a technical artifact of the sequencing pipeline. Because counts were too low, about 15 rarely observed V segments, including chromosome 9 orphons, were left out of the earlier analysis of several hundred of the donors. The study gave a list of some 150 TCR beta chains associated with cytomegalovirus. Most TCR sequences were observed very rarely across donors, whereas some public TCRs were present in many individuals. Only TCR beta chains were sequenced in this cohort, and the absence of alpha or paired-chain data limited detectable features. When HLA alleles, especially DR and DQ, strongly co-occurred, TCR associations were difficult to assign to individual alleles. Several of the top co-occurrence clusters appeared to be linked to parvovirus B19, influenza, CMV and Epstein-Barr virus, according to a later analysis. The presence/absence analyses assumed that sequencing depth was roughly uniform across donors, and that assumption may not be true. Most CMV-associated TCR beta chains appeared to be HLA-restricted in a later analysis, and the HLA associations seemed to be driven largely by CMV exposure. A later analysis associated 15,000 to 20,000 TCR beta sequences with specific HLA alleles at a false discovery rate of 0.05. Broadly in line with IMGT annotations, most TCR beta V segments showed up in productive rearrangements about 90% or about 30% of the time in an earlier analysis of around 550 of the donors. CMV serostatus was the only immune exposure information available for the cohort. Compared with the roughly 670-donor mean, donors in an Asian-associated ancestry cluster had fewer N-insertions in productive TCRs, according to a later genetic analysis.

Germline trimming: 0 bases from V, 0 bases from J; junction bases outside gene matches: 0. The CDR3 numbers 15 residues from cysteine through phenylalanine. Only CDR3 DNA is held: 45 bases, read in frame from base 1. Sequences SGDLS (CDR1) and YYNGEE (CDR2) are obtained from the germline V gene. The rearranged segments are TRBV9 and TRBJ1-5; 7 central bases correspond to TRBD1. The sequence was obtained from a male donor in good health and CMV-seropositive. What was sequenced was PBMCs. The nucleotides are TGTGCCAGCAGCGTAGAGGGGGCTAGCAATCAGCCCCAGCATTTT. Its translation reads: CASSVEGASNQPQHF. The full variable domain, with segments outside the CDR3 supplied by the reference TRBV9 and TRBJ1-5 proteins, appears as DSGVTQTPKHLITATGQRVTLRCSPRSGDLSVYWYQQSLDQGLQFLIQYYNGEERAKGNILERFSAQQFPDLHSELNLSSLELGDSALYFCASSVEGASNQPQHFGDGTRLSIL.